The rows below give T cell receptor beta chains drawn from one sample of a study of OX40 agonist ivuxolimab in advanced cancers. Using immunoSEQ multiplex PCR, the repertoire was profiled, and TCRdb retains in-frame clones only, with some absent. The sample contains 80,000 or so clones, roughly 91% of which appear only once. This sample comprised CD4+ or CD8+ T cells sorted from blood, obtained in a trial of the OX40 agonist ivuxolimab. The origin of the receptors is an adult with an advanced solid tumor such as melanoma, head and neck, liver or kidney cancer. Each CDR3 is given with its conserved first and last residue. A D gene is named only where the DNA matches it firmly. Size is omitted from some rows. Given values are once, few, many or a class for expanded clones.

>.|TRBJ2-7|TRBV5-4|once
CASSYGRGNEQYF
TGTGCCAGCAGCTACGGGAGAGGGAACGAGCAGTACTTC
>.|TRBJ1-1|TRBV9|.
CASSRTGNTEAFF
TGTGCCAGCAGCCGGACGGGGAACACTGAAGCTTTCTTT
>.|TRBJ2-7|TRBV7-9|.
CASSSRDGSYEQYF
TGTGCCAGCAGCTCCAGGGACGGCTCCTACGAGCAGTACTTC
>TRBD2|TRBJ2-3|TRBV5-4|.
CASSPGVAGWDTQYF
TGTGCCAGCAGCCCCGGGGTAGCGGGATGGGATACGCAGTATTTT
>.|TRBJ2-1|TRBV5-1|.
CASAVRSSYNEQFF
TGCGCCAGTGCGGTTCGTAGCTCCTACAATGAGCAGTTCTTC
>.|TRBJ1-2|TRBV7-2|.
CASSLDGGYGYTF
TGTGCCAGCAGCTTAGACGGGGGCTATGGCTACACCTTC
>.|TRBJ1-1|TRBV4-1|.
CASSQDETGGGGDTEAFF
TGCGCCAGCAGCCAAGATGAAACAGGTGGTGGGGGGGACACTGAAGCTTTCTTT
>TRBD1|TRBJ1-1|TRBV19|.
CASTKTGASTEAFF
TGTGCCAGTACAAAGACAGGGGCATCCACTGAAGCTTTCTTT
>.|TRBJ2-4|TRBV12-2|once
CASRSLLGWSVLAKNIQYF
TGTGCAAGTCGCTCGCTGCTAGGGTGGTCAGTACTAGCCAAAAACATTCAGTACTTC
>.|TRBJ2-3|TRBV7-2|.
CASSASLPDTQYF
TGTGCCAGCAGCGCGTCGCTCCCCGATACGCAGTATTTT
>TRBD1|TRBJ1-1|TRBV6-5|.
CASSQGQGGTEAFF
TGTGCCAGCAGCCAAGGACAGGGTGGGACTGAAGCTTTCTTT
>.|TRBJ2-2|TRBV30|.
CAWSVLAGALTGELFF
TGTGCCTGGAGTGTACTGGCGGGGGCCCTCACCGGGGAGCTGTTTTTT
>.|TRBJ2-5|TRBV30|.
CAWSVGSETQYF
TGTGCCTGGAGTGTGGGATCAGAGACCCAGTACTTC
>.|TRBJ1-1|TRBV5-1|.
CASSQQPGNTEAFF
TGCGCCAGCAGCCAACAGCCGGGGAACACTGAAGCTTTCTTT
>.|TRBJ2-7|TRBV7-2|few
CASSLEAGAGEQYF
TGTGCCAGCAGCCTCGAGGCAGGGGCAGGGGAGCAGTACTTC
>TRBD1|TRBJ2-7|TRBV10-3|.
CAIQGQGYEQYF
TGTGCCATACAAGGACAGGGCTACGAGCAGTACTTC
>.|TRBJ2-7|TRBV18|.
CASSLGQGTYEQYF
TGTGCCAGCTCACTAGGCCAGGGAACCTACGAGCAGTACTTC
>.|TRBJ1-5|TRBV2|.
CASSVQTVPNQPQHF
TGTGCCAGCAGCGTTCAGACCGTCCCCAATCAGCCCCAGCATTTT